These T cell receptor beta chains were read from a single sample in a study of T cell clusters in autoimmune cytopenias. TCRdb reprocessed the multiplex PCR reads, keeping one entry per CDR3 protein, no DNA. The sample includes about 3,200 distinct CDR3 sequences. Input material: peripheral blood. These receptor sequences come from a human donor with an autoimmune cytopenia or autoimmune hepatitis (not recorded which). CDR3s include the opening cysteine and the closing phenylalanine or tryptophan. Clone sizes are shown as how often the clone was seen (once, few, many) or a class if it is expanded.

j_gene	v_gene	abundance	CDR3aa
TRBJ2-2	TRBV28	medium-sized	CASSLSDSGELFF
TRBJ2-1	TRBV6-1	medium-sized	CASSRKGEGSYNEQFF
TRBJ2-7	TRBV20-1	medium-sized	CSALKGTSNEQYF
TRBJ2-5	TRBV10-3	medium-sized	CAINTGLAGGRETQYF
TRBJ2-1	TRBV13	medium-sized	CASSSKGQGVFDEQFF
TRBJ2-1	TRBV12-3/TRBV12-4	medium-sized	CASGTGVEQFF
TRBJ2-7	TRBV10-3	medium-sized	CAISGLQGGEQYF
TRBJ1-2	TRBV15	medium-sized	CATSRETGGPYGYTF
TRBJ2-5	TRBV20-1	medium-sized	CSARPLPGAETQYF
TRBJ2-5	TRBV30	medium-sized	CAWSPGVGTQYF
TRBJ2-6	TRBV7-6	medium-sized	CASSYGPPGSGANVLTF
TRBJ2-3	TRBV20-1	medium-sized	CSARDLASGESTDTQYF
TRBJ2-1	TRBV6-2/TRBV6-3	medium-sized	CASSYVLASEQFF
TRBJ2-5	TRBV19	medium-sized	CASSFRRQGAGETQYF
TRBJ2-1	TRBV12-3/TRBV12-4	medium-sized	CASSLAGGTANEQFF
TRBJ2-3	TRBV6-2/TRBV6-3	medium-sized	CASTDSGGWADTQYF
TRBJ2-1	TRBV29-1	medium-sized	CSVNGNYNEQFF
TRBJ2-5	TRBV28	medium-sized	CASSAGDRGYQETQYF
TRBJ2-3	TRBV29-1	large	CSVEGMGLADTQYF
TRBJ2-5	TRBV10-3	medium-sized	CAIATGTNFQETQYF
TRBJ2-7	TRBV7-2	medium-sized	CASSFPGQGREQYF
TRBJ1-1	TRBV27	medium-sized	CASSSSTGLNTEAFF
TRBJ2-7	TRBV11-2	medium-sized	CASSLVGDRVYEQYF
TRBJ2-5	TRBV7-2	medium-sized	CASSLSKGLETQYF
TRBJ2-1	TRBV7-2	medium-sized	CASSFRTGLGNEQFF
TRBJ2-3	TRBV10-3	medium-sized	CAISMTGTGEADTQYF
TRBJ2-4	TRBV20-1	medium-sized	CSARDWEAGGSIQYF
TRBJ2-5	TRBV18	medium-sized	CASSQLAEETQYF
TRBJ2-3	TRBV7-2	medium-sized	CASSLVGGPTDTQYF
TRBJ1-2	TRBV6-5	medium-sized	CASSSGVVYGYTF
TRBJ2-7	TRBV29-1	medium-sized	CSVAGVGRGYEQYF
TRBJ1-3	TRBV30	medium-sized	CAWSDRNTIYF
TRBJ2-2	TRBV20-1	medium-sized	CSAAETVGLAQNTGELFF
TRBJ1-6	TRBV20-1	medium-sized	CSASRGAQNSPLHF
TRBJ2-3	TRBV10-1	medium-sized	CASSVLLGKTQYF
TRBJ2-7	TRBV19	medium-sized	CASSIRRGNYEQYF
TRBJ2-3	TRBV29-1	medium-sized	CSVRQYSTDTQYF
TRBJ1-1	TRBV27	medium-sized	CASRTNILTSMNTEAFF
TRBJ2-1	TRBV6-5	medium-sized	CASSMFRDPNEQFF
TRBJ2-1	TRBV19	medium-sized	CASSPFSGRHNEQFF
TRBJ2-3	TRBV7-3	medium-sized	CASSLEQGAIDTQYF